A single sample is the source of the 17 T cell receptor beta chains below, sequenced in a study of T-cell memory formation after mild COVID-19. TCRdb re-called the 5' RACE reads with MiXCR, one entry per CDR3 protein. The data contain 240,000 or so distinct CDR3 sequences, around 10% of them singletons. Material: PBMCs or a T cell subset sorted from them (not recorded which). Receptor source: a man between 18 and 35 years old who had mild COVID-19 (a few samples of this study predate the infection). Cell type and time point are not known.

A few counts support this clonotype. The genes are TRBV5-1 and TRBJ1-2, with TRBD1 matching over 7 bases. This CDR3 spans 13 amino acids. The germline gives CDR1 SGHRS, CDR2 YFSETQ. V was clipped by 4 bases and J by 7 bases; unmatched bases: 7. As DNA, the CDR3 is TGCGCCAGCAGCCCGGGACAGAGGGTTGGCTACACCTTC. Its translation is CASSPGQRVGYTF.

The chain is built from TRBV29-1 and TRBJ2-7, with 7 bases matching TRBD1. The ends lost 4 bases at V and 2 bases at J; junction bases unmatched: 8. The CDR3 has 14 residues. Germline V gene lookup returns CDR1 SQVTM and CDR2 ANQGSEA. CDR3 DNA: TGCAGCGTTGTGATCCCCACAGGGGCCTACGAGCAGTACTTC. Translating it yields CSVVIPTGAYEQYF.

The CDR3 bases are TGTGCCACCAGGGGCGAGTATGGCTACACCTTC. It yields the protein CATRGEYGYTF. The chain is built from TRBV24-1 and TRBJ1-2, with D hard to call. The V gene's germline CDR1 is KGHDR and CDR2 SFDVKD. This CDR3 has 11 amino acids. Trimming took 7 bases from V and 5 from J, leaving 7 bases between them.

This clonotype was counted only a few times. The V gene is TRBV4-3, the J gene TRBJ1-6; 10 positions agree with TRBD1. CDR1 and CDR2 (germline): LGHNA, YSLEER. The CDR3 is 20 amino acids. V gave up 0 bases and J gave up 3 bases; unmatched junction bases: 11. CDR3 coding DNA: TGCGCCAGCAGCCAAGATCAAAGTCTGAGGGACAGGGGCTATAATTCACCCCTCCACTTT. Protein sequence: CASSQDQSLRDRGYNSPLHF.

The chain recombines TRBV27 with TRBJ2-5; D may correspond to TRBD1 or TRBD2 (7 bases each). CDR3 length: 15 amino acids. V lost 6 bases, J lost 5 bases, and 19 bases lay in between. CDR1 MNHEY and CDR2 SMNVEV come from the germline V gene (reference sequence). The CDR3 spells CASSLRGGVRETQYF. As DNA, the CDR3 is TGTGCCAGCAGCCTCAGGGGGGGTGTACGGGAGACCCAGTACTTC.

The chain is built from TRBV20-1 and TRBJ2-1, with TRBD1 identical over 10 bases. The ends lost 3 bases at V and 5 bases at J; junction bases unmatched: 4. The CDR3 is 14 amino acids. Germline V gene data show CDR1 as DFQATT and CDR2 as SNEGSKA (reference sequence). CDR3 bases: TGCAGTGCTAGTCCGGGACAGGGGAACAATGAGCAGTTCTTC. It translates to CSASPGQGNNEQFF.

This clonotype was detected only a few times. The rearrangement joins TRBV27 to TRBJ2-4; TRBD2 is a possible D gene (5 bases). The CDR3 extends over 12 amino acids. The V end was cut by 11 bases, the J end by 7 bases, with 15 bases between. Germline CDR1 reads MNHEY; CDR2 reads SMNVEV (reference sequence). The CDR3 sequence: CASGSGVNIQYF. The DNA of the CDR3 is TGTGCCTCGGGCTCCGGGGTTAACATTCAGTACTTC.

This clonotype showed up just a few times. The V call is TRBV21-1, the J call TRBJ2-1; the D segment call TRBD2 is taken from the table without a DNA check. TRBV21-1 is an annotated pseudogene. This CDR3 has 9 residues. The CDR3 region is CAGEWERGF. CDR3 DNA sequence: TGTGCCGGGGAATGGGAGCGGGGGTTC.

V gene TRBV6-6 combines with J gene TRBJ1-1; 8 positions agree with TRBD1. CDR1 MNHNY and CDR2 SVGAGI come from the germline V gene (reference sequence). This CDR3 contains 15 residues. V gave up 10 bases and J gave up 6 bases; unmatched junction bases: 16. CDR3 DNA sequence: TGTGCCACCAAGGAGGGGACAGGCCCAAGCGCTGAAGCTTTCTTT. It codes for CATKEGTGPSAEAFF.

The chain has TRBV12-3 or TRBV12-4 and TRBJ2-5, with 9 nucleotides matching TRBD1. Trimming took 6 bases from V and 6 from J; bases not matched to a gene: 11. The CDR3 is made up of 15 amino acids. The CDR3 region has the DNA TGTGCCAGCAGCCTCGGACAGGGGAGTCGGAAGACCCAGTACTTC. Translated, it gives CASSLGQGSRKTQYF.

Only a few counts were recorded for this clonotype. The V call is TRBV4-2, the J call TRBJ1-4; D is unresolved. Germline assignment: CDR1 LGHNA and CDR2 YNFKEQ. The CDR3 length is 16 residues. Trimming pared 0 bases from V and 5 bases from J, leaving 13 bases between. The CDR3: CASSQDRAGINEKLFF. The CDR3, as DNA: TGTGCCAGCAGCCAAGATCGAGCGGGCATAAATGAAAAACTGTTTTTT.

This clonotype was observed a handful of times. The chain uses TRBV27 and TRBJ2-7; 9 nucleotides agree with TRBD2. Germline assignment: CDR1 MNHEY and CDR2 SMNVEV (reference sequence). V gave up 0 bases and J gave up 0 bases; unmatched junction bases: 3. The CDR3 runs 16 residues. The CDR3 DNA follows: TGTGCCAGCAGTTTATCTAGCGGGGGAAGCTCCTACGAGCAGTACTTC. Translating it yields CASSLSSGGSSYEQYF.

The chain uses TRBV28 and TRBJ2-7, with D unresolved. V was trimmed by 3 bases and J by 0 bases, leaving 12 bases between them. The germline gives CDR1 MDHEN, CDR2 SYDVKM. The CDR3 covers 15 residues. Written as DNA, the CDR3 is TGTGCCAGCAGTTTGGGCTCGATCCCCTCCTACGAGCAGTACGTC. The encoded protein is CASSLGSIPSYEQYV.

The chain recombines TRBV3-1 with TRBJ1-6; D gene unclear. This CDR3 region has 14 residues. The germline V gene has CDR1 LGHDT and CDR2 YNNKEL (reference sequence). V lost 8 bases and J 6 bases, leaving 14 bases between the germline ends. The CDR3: CASRPSVTNSPLHF. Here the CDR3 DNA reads TGTGCCAGCCGCCCCTCGGTTACTAATTCACCCCTCCACTTT.

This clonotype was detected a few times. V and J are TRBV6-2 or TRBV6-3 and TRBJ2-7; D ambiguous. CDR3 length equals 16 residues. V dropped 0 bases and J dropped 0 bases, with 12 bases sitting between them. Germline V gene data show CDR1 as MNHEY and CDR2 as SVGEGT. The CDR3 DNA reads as TGTGCCAGCAGTTACTCGCTGTCGTCAAGCTCCTACGAGCAGTACGTC. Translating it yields CASSYSLSSSSYEQYV.

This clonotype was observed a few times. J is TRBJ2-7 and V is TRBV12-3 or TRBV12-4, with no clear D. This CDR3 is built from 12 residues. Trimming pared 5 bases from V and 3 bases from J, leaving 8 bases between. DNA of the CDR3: TGTGCCAGCAGTCGGGCAAGCTACGAGCAGTACTTC. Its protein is CASSRASYEQYF.

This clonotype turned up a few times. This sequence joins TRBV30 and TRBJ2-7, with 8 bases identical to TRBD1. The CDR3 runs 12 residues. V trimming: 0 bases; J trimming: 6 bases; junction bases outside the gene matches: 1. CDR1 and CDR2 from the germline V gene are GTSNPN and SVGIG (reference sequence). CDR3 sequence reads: CAWSVGTGEQYF. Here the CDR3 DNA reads TGTGCCTGGAGTGTAGGGACAGGCGAGCAGTACTTC.